This entry describes one T cell receptor (beta chain). This record belongs to a study of vaccination and CD4 T cells after COVID-19. TCRdb re-analysed the PCR reads in MiXCR, keeping a single row per CDR3 protein. Of about 36,000 distinct CDR3 sequences in the sample, about 35% were seen once. Described time point: late sampling 161 to 241 days after vaccination in three convalescent patients. CDR3 size: 17 residues. V lost 1 base and J 5 bases, leaving 20 bases between the germline ends. The germline V gene has CDR1 MGHRA and CDR2 YSYEKL. The chain employs TRBV4-1 and TRBJ2-5; D possibly corresponds to TRBD2 (5 bases). The sequence was collected from a human donor who had recovered from COVID-19. This specimen consisted of CD4+ T cells from blood, obtained about 7 months after SARS-CoV-2 vaccination. The CDR3 region has the DNA TGCGCCAGCAGCCAAGGGGCGGCCGGGGTTGGTTGGGAGACCCAGTACTTC. Amino acid sequence: CASSQGAAGVGWETQYF.